Below are 13 T cell receptor beta chains sequenced from a single sample in a study of cytomegalovirus exposure and HLA in healthy donors. PCR primers comprised 60 Vbeta and 13 Jbeta primers. Sequencing was performed with immunoSEQ multiplex PCR; in TCRdb, only in-frame clones are kept and a portion is missing. This sample has about 150,000 clones, with 60% to 85% found just once. Sequenced: PBMCs. The receptors come from a woman in her forties in good health and CMV-seronegative.

V and J are TRBV6-1 and TRBJ1-6; possible D gene TRBD1, 5 bases. The CDR3 has 13 residues. The germline CDR1 and CDR2 sequences are MNHNS and SASEGT. V lost 1 base to trimming and J lost 10 bases, with 8 bases between them. The CDR3 coding sequence is TGTGCCAGCAGTGAAGGGGACTACTCACCCCTCCACTTT. This sequence encodes CASSEGDYSPLHF.

This rearrangement joins TRBV25-1 to TRBJ1-1; TRBD1 might be the D (5 bases). The CDR3 runs 12 residues. Germline V gene data show CDR1 as MGHDK and CDR2 as SYGVNS. V was shortened by 6 bases and J by 11 bases, with 16 bases between the two germline ends. The CDR3 is CASREGGGRAFF. As DNA, the CDR3 is TGTGCCAGCAGGGAGGGCGGGGGTAGGGCTTTCTTT.

The chain combines TRBV21-1 with TRBJ2-7; TRBD2, as called in the table, went unchecked against the DNA. TRBV21-1 is a known pseudogene. This CDR3 has 15 amino acids. CDR3 nucleotide sequence: TGTGCCAGCAGCAAAGGGGGGGACGTTGCCTACGAGCAGTACTTC. Translation: CASSKGGDVAYEQYF.

A few counts support this clone. This chain uses TRBV6-6 with TRBJ2-1, with D perhaps matching TRBD1 (5 bases). Germline V gene data show CDR1 as MNHNY and CDR2 as SVGAGI (reference sequence). The CDR3 extends over 14 amino acids. V was clipped by 5 bases and J by 10 bases, with 18 bases between them. CDR3 in DNA: TGTGCCAGCAGTGGCCTCATGGGGCGCCGGGAGCAGTTCTTC. It translates to CASSGLMGRREQFF.

The chain has TRBV7-9 and TRBJ2-7, with D tentatively TRBD1 (6 bases). CDR1 is SEHNR, CDR2 FQNEAQ, per germline (reference sequence). The CDR3 consists of 12 residues. Trimming stripped 2 bases from V and 6 bases from J, with 8 bases between. The CDR3 DNA reads as TGTGCCAGCAGCTTATCAGGGGCCGAGCAGTACTTC. This sequence encodes CASSLSGAEQYF. Full variable domain (outside the CDR3, taken from reference TRBV7-9 and TRBJ2-7): DTGVSQNPRHKITKRGQNVTFRCDPISEHNRLYWYRQTLGQGPEFLTYFQNEAQLEKSRLLSDRFSAERPKGSFSTLEIQRTEQGDSAMYLCASSLSGAEQYFGPGTRLTVT.

CDR3 protein: CATSRDELRSTDTQYF. The CDR3 region has the DNA TGTGCCACCAGCAGAGATGAGTTGAGGAGCACAGATACGCAGTATTTT. The V call is TRBV15, the J call TRBJ2-3; D unresolved. From germline, CDR1 is LNHNV and CDR2 YYDKDF (reference sequence). CDR3 length: 16 amino acids. Between the trimmed V and J ends, which lost 0 bases and 0 bases, there was a span of 10 bases.

The rearrangement joins TRBV27 to TRBJ2-7, with TRBD2 matching over 8 bases. Trimming removed 2 bases from V and 3 bases from J; junction bases left unmatched: 6. Germline V gene lookup returns CDR1 MNHEY and CDR2 SMNVEV (reference sequence). The CDR3 sequence is 15 residues long. The CDR3 DNA reads as TGTGCCAGCAGTTTAGAGGTAGCGGGGAGCTACGAGCAGTACTTC. Residues: CASSLEVAGSYEQYF.

The gene calls are TRBV6-5 and TRBJ1-2, with D possibly TRBD1 on 5 matching bases. The CDR3 extends over 14 amino acids. Germline V gene sequence: CDR1 MNHEY, CDR2 SVGAGI. The V end lost 1 base, the J end lost 2 bases, and 8 bases lay between the germline ends. The CDR3 is CASSYFGGNYGYTF. DNA of the CDR3: TGTGCCAGCAGTTACTTTGGGGGGAACTATGGCTACACCTTC.

The chain recombines TRBV7-9 with TRBJ1-3; D unclear. V gave up 10 bases and J gave up 6 bases, with 19 bases separating them. CDR3 length: 14 amino acids. Germline V gene lookup returns CDR1 SEHNR and CDR2 FQNEAQ (reference sequence). The CDR3 protein is CATDHAGGVNTIYF. The CDR3 bases are TGTGCCACCGACCACGCGGGTGGGGTAAACACCATATATTTT.

This clone has more than one count but fewer than ten. The V gene is TRBV2, the J gene TRBJ2-7; 11 bases fit TRBD2. The V segment lost 7 bases and the J segment 7 bases; nucleotides outside the gene matches: 9. CDR3 length: 14 amino acids. Germline CDR1 SNHLY, CDR2 FYNNEI. CDR3 in DNA: TGTGCCAGCACCCTACTAGCGGGAGATGTTGAGCAGTACTTC. Its translation is CASTLLAGDVEQYF.

This clone was detected only a few times. The chain recombines TRBV7-9 with TRBJ2-2, with D uncertain. Germline CDR1 and CDR2: SEHNR and FQNEAQ (reference sequence). The V and J ends lost 11 bases and 10 bases respectively, with 8 bases between them. The length of the CDR3 is 9 residues. The CDR3 sequence: CAVYEELFF. CDR3 DNA sequence: TGTGCCGTCTACGAGGAGCTGTTTTTT.

The table lists this clone with a count of one. The V and J genes are TRBV4-2 and TRBJ2-1; TRBD2 matches 15 bases. Trimming took 4 bases from V and 6 from J; bases not matched to a gene: 13. The CDR3 loop spans 19 amino acids. Germline V CDR1 and CDR2: LGHNA, YNFKEQ. CDR3 nucleotides: TGTGCCAGCAGCCTGAGGATTCCGGGACTAGCGGGGGGCCCCAATGAGCAGTTCTTC. It yields the protein CASSLRIPGLAGGPNEQFF.

This chain uses TRBV11-2 with TRBJ2-5; D is possibly TRBD1 (5 bases). V was trimmed by 5 bases and J by 2 bases, leaving 15 bases between them. The CDR3 has 15 residues. The V gene's germline CDR1 is SGHAT and CDR2 FQNNGV. CDR3 region: CASSPQGLSQETQYF. The CDR3 DNA sequence: TGTGCCAGCAGCCCGCAGGGATTGTCGCAAGAGACCCAGTACTTC.